Below, one TCR beta chain is given with its context. It lacks a known antigen. There are no base qualities to consult, and no much larger clone falls within one base. The collaborating institutions used their own protocols to collect whole blood in K2EDTA tubes. Collaborator samples were shipped for TCRbeta analysis as frozen whole blood, isolated PBMCs, or DNA extracted from either sample type. These data are taken from a study of blood T cell repertoires in COVID-19 (dated by TCRdb to about 2020). At the level of the whole study: Samples from collaborators originated in the United States, Italy and Spain and spanned both the acute and convalescent phases of COVID-19. Sample metadata almost always included a de-identified subject ID, COVID-19 status, age in years and sex. The repertoires were made available in a free public database intended to serve as a resource for research on the immune response to SARS-CoV-2. Where available, HLA class I and class II types were obtained from metadata supplied by the sample provider rather than from assay-based typing. Samples were obtained from the ongoing ImmuneRACE study (first 160 participants) and from 1,254 subjects provided by 6 global collaborators. Subjects who had been exposed to COVID-19, were actively infected with it, or had recovered from it provided the deeply sampled blood TCRbeta repertoires that made up the dataset. The prospective study material was composed of cDNA or gDNA derived from T cells, B-cell-depleted T cells, or PBMCs.

Based on the germline V gene (reference sequence), the CDR1 and CDR2 sequences are LNHDA and SQIVND. After removal of 5 bases from V and 5 bases from J, the junction retains 6 bases not matched to a gene. Its CDR3 holds 15 amino acids, cysteine through phenylalanine. Of the read, only the CDR3 DNA is kept; its 45 bases are in frame from base 1. TCRbeta CDR3 regions were amplified from genomic DNA using the immunoSEQ Assay, a bias-controlled multiplex PCR. The original pipeline was this. The number of nucleated cells in each sample was estimated from the amplification of reference gene primers within the assay. To quantify the absolute abundance of each unique TCRbeta CDR3 rearrangement, sequence reads were collapsed and filtered. For each sample, productive Simpson clonality was calculated as the square root of Simpson's diversity index across productive rearrangements. Not all clones reach the TCRdb copy of this immuneACCESS table, which keeps in-frame sequences only. Checked studies attribute under half of the gap to unresolved V genes and leave the rest unexplained. The DNA was the basis for D and trimming; V, J and clone size are from that table. This sample holds tens of thousands of clones; about 84% were observed only once. The ten largest clonotypes hold roughly 15% of the sample.

The paper as a whole reports these results and caveats: Clinical and demographic metadata were provided uncurated, with the amount varying by source and participant.

This TCR was recovered from a human donor in a cohort sampled during active COVID-19. The material sequenced was peripheral blood. This receptor chain uses TRBV19 and TRBJ1-5; 10 central nucleotides agree with TRBD1. In nucleotide form, the sequence is TGTGCCAGTAGTCGACAGGGGGCCACGGATCAGCCCCAGCATTTT. This encodes CASSRQGATDQPQHF.